One sample yielded the 7 T cell receptor beta chains listed below, sequenced in a study of OX40 agonist ivuxolimab in advanced cancers. Measured with immunoSEQ multiplex PCR; TCRdb has only the in-frame clones, and not every one. The sample lists tens of thousands of clones, about 94% occurring once. Here the sequenced sample was CD4+ or CD8+ T cells sorted from blood, taken in a trial of the OX40 agonist ivuxolimab. Receptors originate from an adult with an advanced solid tumor such as melanoma, head and neck, liver or kidney cancer.

The chain uses TRBV28 and TRBJ2-2; a weak D match, TRBD2 (7 bases). The CDR3 totals 13 residues. With 11 bases removed from V and 5 bases from J, the gap between germline ends came to 15 bases. Germline values: CDR1 MDHEN, CDR2 SYDVKM. Here the CDR3 DNA reads TGTGCCTCCTGGGGGGGCAGGACCGGGGAGCTGTTTTTT. It is translated as CASWGGRTGELFF.

The chain is built from TRBV28 and TRBJ2-5; perhaps TRBD2 as D (6 bases). Germline CDR1 and CDR2: MDHEN and SYDVKM. The CDR3 has 14 residues. Trimming cost V 6 bases and J 0 bases, with 11 bases left between them. As DNA, the CDR3 is TGTGCCAGCAGCTGGGGGGACTACCAAGAGACCCAGTACTTC. Protein product: CASSWGDYQETQYF.

V is TRBV14 and J is TRBJ2-1; the D is unclear. With 0 bases removed from V and 4 bases from J, the gap between germline ends came to 19 bases. CDR3 size: 18 residues. CDR1 and CDR2 (germline): SGHDN, FVKESK. The CDR3 sequence: CASSQDHFMAPLYNEQFF. The CDR3 nucleotides read TGTGCCAGCAGCCAAGATCATTTTATGGCTCCACTTTACAATGAGCAGTTCTTC.

CDR3 in amino acids: CASQRGLEQYF. The CDR3 coding sequence is TGTGCCAGCCAGCGGGGGCTCGAGCAGTACTTC. The chain combines TRBV27 with TRBJ2-7; 8 nucleotides agree with TRBD2. Germline V gene sequence: CDR1 MNHEY, CDR2 SMNVEV (reference sequence). The trim removed 8 bases at V and 6 bases at J, leaving 3 bases unmatched. The CDR3 sequence is 11 residues long.

V and J are TRBV13 and TRBJ2-3; 8 nucleotides agree with TRBD1. V was pared by 1 base and J by 7 bases, with 10 bases of the junction left unmatched. The CDR3 consists of 16 residues. CDR1 and CDR2 (germline): PRHDT, FYEKMQ (reference sequence). The CDR3 region has the DNA TGTGCCAGCAGCTTAGTGACAGGGGACGGTATCAATACGCAGTATTTT. It specifies CASSLVTGDGINTQYF.

The V gene is TRBV2, the J gene TRBJ1-4, with D perhaps TRBD1 (6 bases). The CDR3 is 13 residues long. V lost 7 bases and J 4 bases, leaving 10 bases between the germline ends. In germline, CDR1 is SNHLY, CDR2 FYNNEI. The CDR3 sequence: CASIDRRNEKLFF. CDR3 DNA: TGTGCCAGCATTGACAGGCGTAATGAAAAACTGTTTTTT.

This clone came up a few times. The gene calls are TRBV11-3 and TRBJ2-7; D might be TRBD2 (6 bases). Trimming cost V 5 bases and J 3 bases, with 20 bases left between them. Germline V lookup: CDR1 SGHNT, CDR2 YENEEA. This CDR3 comprises 16 residues. CDR3 residues: CASSISGLSAYYEQYF. The CDR3 nucleotides are TGTGCCAGCAGCATCTCGGGACTCTCGGCGTACTACGAGCAGTACTTC.